This T cell receptor beta chain was identified in a study of Ad26.COV2.S vaccination and SARS-CoV-2 variants. Study-wide results and limits: Substantial response breadth was reportedly seen for spike-specific CD8+ and CD4+ T cells after vaccination.

The table came from immunoSEQ multiplex PCR; TCRdb's copy has only in-frame clones and leaves some out. The profile covers hundreds of thousands of clones, with more than 85% appearing a single time and 5% taken by the ten largest. Specified treatment: over 15 received Ad26.COV2.S at low or high dose, single or two shots; five or six received placebo; per-sample allocation not given. All samples were drawn on day 63, counting from the first vaccine or placebo injection. Participants' vaccine, an Ad26 vector, delivered Wuhan-strain SARS-CoV-2 spike. Trimming pared 5 bases from V and 5 bases from J, leaving 6 bases between. This CDR3 comprises 11 residues. The germline V gene encodes CDR1 MDHEN and CDR2 SYDVKM. This clone has only one observation. What it binds is not known.

This rearrangement joins TRBV28 to TRBJ2-5; possibly TRBD1 for D (6 bases). The sample here was peripheral blood, taken in a trial of Ad26.COV2.S vaccine versus placebo. The sequence was collected from a person aged 18-65 years who received the Ad26.COV2.S COVID-19 vaccine or a placebo. The CDR3 DNA follows: TGTGCCAGCAGTCAGGGGGAGACCCAGTACTTC. It specifies CASSQGETQYF.